This TCR beta chain derives from a study of radiation and T cells in renal cell carcinoma. Repertoires were generated with immunoSEQ multiplex PCR, while TCRdb's copy carries only in-frame clones and drops some. The repertoire holds 150,000 to 200,000 clones, with about 88% as singletons. Time point: blood 4 weeks post-SBRT, at nephrectomy. Treatment described: 15 Gy SBRT to primary tumor, nephrectomy 4 weeks later. Nephrectomy followed 15 Gy stereotactic body radiation by 4 weeks. The clonotype was recovered from a woman aged 45-65 years with renal cell carcinoma. The specimen was blood, collected from a patient whose treatment included radiotherapy and nephrectomy.

This CDR3 reads CATKDKDSGNTIYF. The CDR3 DNA reads as TGTGCCACCAAGGACAAGGACTCTGGAAACACCATATATTTT. The rearrangement uses TRBV19 and TRBJ1-3, with a possible D match to TRBD1 (5 bases). Per the germline V gene, CDR1 is LNHDA and CDR2 is SQIVND (reference sequence). The V end was cut by 10 bases, the J end by 0 bases, with 13 bases between. CDR3 size: 14 residues.